The clone carrying this T cell receptor (beta chain) was picked up many times. The antigen is undetermined. This sample is part of a study of T cells in Graves' hyperthyroidism and ophthalmopathy. Absence of ophthalmopathy progression within 18 months defined stable Graves' hyperthyroidism. Uncontrolled infection, other autoimmune disease, pregnancy or lactation excluded patients. The source material, RNA transcripts, was used to amplify TCR beta CDR3 regions. The primer set for the first-round RT-PCR of the TCR CDR3 was HTBI. One entry per CDR3 protein results from TCRdb running MiXCR on the multiplex PCR reads. The profile shows approximately 330,000 distinct CDR3 sequences, 21% of them singletons. This CDR3 region has 14 residues. V was clipped by 0 bases and J by 3 bases, with 7 bases between them. Germline V gene sequence: CDR1 LGHDT, CDR2 YNNKEL (reference sequence). Study conclusions and caveats: Most clonotypes that expanded in the thyroid above 0.001 also showed up in blood. Ophthalmopathy prediction by the model preceded onset by a median roughly 6.3 months.

The sequence came from a woman between 45 and 60 years old with Graves' hyperthyroidism. The V gene is TRBV3-1, the J gene TRBJ2-3, with D perhaps TRBD1 or TRBD2 (5 bases each). Sequencing was done on a sample of blood. CDR3 in DNA: TGTGCCAGCAGCCAAGAGTGGGGGACAGATACGCAGTATTTT. This gives the protein CASSQEWGTDTQYF.